Included here is one T cell receptor (beta chain) sequence, with context. These data originate in a study of OX40 agonist ivuxolimab in advanced cancers. The data were produced by immunoSEQ multiplex PCR, yet TCRdb's version contains in-frame clones alone and is incomplete. The profile shows approximately 90,000 clones, around nine tenths of them singletons. V shed 0 bases and J 7 bases; nucleotides not matched to a gene: 7. The CDR3 runs to 17 residues. CDR1 SGHNT and CDR2 YYREEE come from the germline V gene (reference sequence). Sequenced material: CD4+ or CD8+ T cells sorted from blood, taken in a trial of the OX40 agonist ivuxolimab. The receptor was derived from an adult with an advanced solid tumor such as melanoma, head and neck, liver or kidney cancer. The V and J genes are TRBV5-4 and TRBJ1-4, with 12 bases that match TRBD1. The CDR3 DNA is TGTGCCAGCAGCTTGGCGGGACAGGGGGCGCAGAGTGAAAAACTGTTTTTT. This encodes CASSLAGQGAQSEKLFF.